This is a list of T cell receptor beta chains from one sample in a study of response to subunit inactivated influenza vaccine. One entry per CDR3 protein, called by TCRdb with MiXCR from the RT-PCR reads. In the table there are fewer than 200,000 distinct CDR3 sequences, around 9.2% of which are singletons. Sample: non-naive T cells sorted from PBMCs, taken on the day of vaccination. These TCRs come from a man aged 45-65 years who received an inactivated influenza vaccine. Both conserved end residues are part of each CDR3. Fields, in order: J gene, clone size, D gene, V gene, CDR3 DNA, CDR3 protein. D genes are given only for firm matches. For some rows the clone size is stated as once, few or many, or as a class when expanded; others skip it.

J: TRBJ1-5
size: many
D: TRBD1
V: TRBV6-2/TRBV6-3
DNA: TGTGCCAGCAGTTACTGGGCTGGGACAGGGAAGGATCAGCCCCAGCATTTT
CDR3: CASSYWAGTGKDQPQHF

J: TRBJ2-7
size: few
D: .
V: TRBV7-9
DNA: TGTGCCAGCAGCCCCCCTAACTTCTACGAGCAGTACTTC
CDR3: CASSPPNFYEQYF

J: TRBJ2-7
size: few
D: .
V: TRBV3-1
DNA: TGTGCCAGCAGCCAGGGCGACCGGGAGCTAGACTACGAGCAGTACTTC
CDR3: CASSQGDRELDYEQYF

J: TRBJ1-4
size: .
D: .
V: TRBV4-2
DNA: TGTGCCAGCAGCCAAGATAGGGTAACTAATGAAAAACTGTTTTTT
CDR3: CASSQDRVTNEKLFF

J: TRBJ2-1
size: many
D: TRBD2
V: TRBV12-3/TRBV12-4
DNA: TGTGCCAGCACCCCGACTAGCGCGGGGGAGGAGCAGTTCTTC
CDR3: CASTPTSAGEEQFF

J: TRBJ2-7
size: .
D: .
V: TRBV4-2
DNA: TGTGCCAGCAGCCAAGACGCAGGGCCGGCCTACGAGCAGTACTTC
CDR3: CASSQDAGPAYEQYF

J: TRBJ2-5
size: many
D: TRBD1
V: TRBV7-2
DNA: TGTGCCAGCAGCAATAGACAGGGGGCGGGAAAAGAGACCCAGTACTTC
CDR3: CASSNRQGAGKETQYF

J: TRBJ2-3
size: few
D: .
V: TRBV4-1
DNA: TGCGCCAGCAGCCAAACGGGGGACCCCGGAGATACGCAGTATTTT
CDR3: CASSQTGDPGDTQYF

J: TRBJ2-7
size: few
D: .
V: TRBV4-3
DNA: TGCGCCAGCAGCCAAGCACTGTACTACGAGCAGTACTTC
CDR3: CASSQALYYEQYF

J: TRBJ2-7
size: few
D: TRBD1
V: TRBV6-1
DNA: TGTGCCAGCAGGCCGACGGGACAGAATTACGAGCAGTACTTC
CDR3: CASRPTGQNYEQYF

J: TRBJ2-1
size: .
D: .
V: TRBV3-1
DNA: TGTGCCAGCAGCCAGAGACGGAATGAGCAGTTCTTC
CDR3: CASSQRRNEQFF

J: TRBJ2-2
size: many
D: TRBD1
V: TRBV6-2/TRBV6-3
DNA: TGTGCCAGCAGTTACGTCCCAGCGACAGGGGGCGACACCGGGGAGCTGTTTTTT
CDR3: CASSYVPATGGDTGELFF

J: TRBJ1-1
size: .
D: TRBD1
V: TRBV7-8
DNA: TGTGCCAGCAGCCGTGGGACAGACCGTTATGGTTTCTTT
CDR3: CASSRGTDRYGFF

J: TRBJ1-4
size: many
D: .
V: TRBV29-1
DNA: TGCAGCGTTGAGGGGGACGATGAAAAACTGTTTTTT
CDR3: CSVEGDDEKLFF

J: TRBJ2-3
size: many
D: TRBD2
V: TRBV2
DNA: TGTGCCAGCAGCGCTCCGATGGGACTAGCTGGCACAGATACGCAGTATTTT
CDR3: CASSAPMGLAGTDTQYF

J: TRBJ1-2
size: few
D: .
V: TRBV28
DNA: TGTGCCAGCCATGCCGGGACCCGGCGAGGCTATGGCTACACCTTC
CDR3: CASHAGTRRGYGYTF

J: TRBJ1-6
size: few
D: .
V: TRBV12-3/TRBV12-4
DNA: TGTGCCAGCAGTTTAGGGGGTTTTCCTAATTCACCCCTCCACTTT
CDR3: CASSLGGFPNSPLHF

J: TRBJ1-2
size: .
D: TRBD1
V: TRBV6-1
DNA: TGTGCCAGCAGTGAAGGCCCTGACAGGGAAGGGACCTTC
CDR3: CASSEGPDREGTF

J: TRBJ1-1
size: few
D: .
V: TRBV11-2
DNA: TGTGCCAGCAGCTTAGCGGGGGGTGAAGCTTTCTTT
CDR3: CASSLAGGEAFF

J: TRBJ2-1
size: many
D: .
V: TRBV24-1
DNA: TGTGCCACCAGTGATTTGAATAGCAACAATGAGCAGTTCTTC
CDR3: CATSDLNSNNEQFF

J: TRBJ1-6
size: .
D: TRBD1
V: TRBV28
DNA: TGTGCCAGCAGTTTAAAGGGACAGAGGGATTCACCCCTCCACTTT
CDR3: CASSLKGQRDSPLHF

J: TRBJ2-7
size: few
D: .
V: TRBV6-5
DNA: TGTGCCAGCAGCTACCCTGGAACATCCGAGCAGTACTTC
CDR3: CASSYPGTSEQYF

J: TRBJ1-5
size: many
D: .
V: TRBV7-8
DNA: TGTGCCAGCAGCTTAGTCAGGGGAGGCAATCAGCCCCAGCATTTT
CDR3: CASSLVRGGNQPQHF